This T cell receptor (beta chain) is drawn from a study of tumor-infiltrating lymphocytes in primary liver carcinoma. For the study at large: The number of productive TCRbeta reads per sample ranged from roughly 3.65 to 8 million and was similar across tissue types.

CDR3 length equals 20 residues. Trimming cost V 0 bases and J 6 bases; bases outside gene matches: 15. Germline-derived CDR1 and CDR2 are LGHNA and YNFKEQ. This clonotype is classed as medium-sized. Its antigen is not identified. Notes on the study in general: Tumors significantly exceeded blood in top-250-clone fraction (p = 0.039).

Total RNA and DNA came together from around 20-30 mg of bulk tissue without cell sorting. Patients underwent surgical resection for primary liver carcinoma. Starting material of roughly 550 ng total RNA yielded TCR beta cDNA via a constant-region primer. Sequencing libraries for TCR beta derived from three nested multiplex PCR rounds that used slightly modified ARM-PCR. Forward primers for TRBV1-TRBV30 and a C-beta reverse primer served the first two PCR rounds, at about 10 cycles each. Each CDR3 protein gets one entry after TCRdb re-called the multiplex PCR reads with MiXCR. The data hold fewer than 110,000 distinct CDR3 sequences, with around two thirds observed a single time.

J is TRBJ2-4 and V is TRBV4-2; 12 nucleotides match TRBD2. The TCR comes from a woman aged 55-69 years with primary liver carcinoma and hepatitis B virus infection. Sequencing was done on a sample of liver tumor tissue from sampling region 2. Subset: tumor region T2, inferior pole. The CDR3 DNA reads TGTGCCAGCAGCCAAGAGTCCCCTAGCGGGAGGGTAGGGCCAGGAAACATTCAGTACTTC. It yields the protein CASSQESPSGRVGPGNIQYF.